The rows below give T cell receptor beta chains drawn from one sample of a study of T cell repertoires in cytomegalovirus infection. These receptors lack a known antigen. TCRdb re-derived calls from the reads in MiXCR, one entry per CDR3 protein. This table holds about 830,000 distinct CDR3 sequences, roughly 33% found once. The sample in question was cultured CD8+ T cells from PBMCs, obtained from culture after CMV antigen stimulation. The receptors stem from a human donor in good health (CMV status not recorded). Some clones in this sample may be carry-over from other donors' samples. Both conserved end residues are part of each CDR3. Each record gives: D gene, J gene, V gene, clone size, CDR3 protein, CDR3 DNA. A D gene is named only where the DNA matches it firmly. Where a row states a size, it is once, few, many or the class of an expanded clone; other rows omit it.

>-|TRBJ2-5|TRBV11-1|-
CASSRGTPPQETQYF
TGTGCCAGCAGCCGAGGGACACCGCCCCAAGAGACCCAGTACTTC
>-|TRBJ1-2|TRBV6-2/TRBV6-3|few
CASSYSNRNYGYTF
TGTGCCAGCAGTTACTCGAACAGGAACTATGGCTACACCTTC
>-|TRBJ1-1|TRBV11-3|-
CASRPTELNTEAFF
TGTGCCAGCAGACCGACAGAGCTGAACACTGAAGCTTTCTTT
>TRBD1|TRBJ2-7|TRBV7-2|many
CASSSPRDSHSYEQYF
TGTGCCAGCAGCTCACCCCGGGACAGCCACTCCTACGAGCAGTACTTC
>-|TRBJ2-3|TRBV15|-
CATSTISGTDTQYF
TGTGCCACCAGCACGATTTCTGGTACAGATACGCAGTATTTT
>-|TRBJ1-1|TRBV6-2/TRBV6-3|few
CASRAGPVSEAFF
TGTGCCAGCAGAGCGGGCCCAGTTTCAGAAGCTTTCTTT
>-|TRBJ2-1|TRBV5-1|-
CASTQRVSAGDEQFF
TGCGCCAGCACCCAAAGGGTCTCCGCAGGAGATGAGCAGTTCTTC
>TRBD1|TRBJ2-3|TRBV10-3|-
CATKRTGTALTDTQYF
TGTGCCACCAAACGGACAGGGACAGCTCTAACAGATACGCAGTATTTT
>TRBD1|TRBJ1-1|TRBV4-1|-
CASSQVRGPDTFF
TGCGCCAGCAGCCAGGTGAGGGGGCCTGACACTTTCTTT
>TRBD1|TRBJ1-5|TRBV2|-
CAARDRDGSNQPQHF
TGTGCCGCCCGGGACAGGGACGGTAGCAATCAGCCCCAGCATTTT
>-|TRBJ2-2|TRBV29-1|-
CSVFGEGQANTGELFF
TGCAGCGTTTTCGGGGAGGGACAGGCGAACACCGGGGAGCTGTTTTTT
>-|TRBJ1-6|TRBV7-9|few
CASSPDRGVNSPLHF
TGTGCCAGCAGCCCCGACCGGGGGGTTAATTCACCCCTCCACTTT
>-|TRBJ1-2|TRBV7-9|few
CAIGPGIGYGYTF
TGTGCCATCGGCCCAGGCATTGGTTATGGCTACACCTTC
>-|TRBJ2-2|TRBV4-1|few
CASSQRTTNTGELFF
TGCGCCAGCAGCCAACGGACTACGAACACCGGGGAGCTGTTTTTT
>TRBD1|TRBJ1-2|TRBV2|few
CASSLGQVVYGYTF
TGTGCCAGCAGCTTAGGACAGGTCGTCTATGGCTACACCTTC
>-|TRBJ2-1|TRBV6-6|-
CASSGRGAWEQFF
TGTGCCAGTTCTGGGAGGGGGGCCTGGGAGCAGTTCTTC
>TRBD1|TRBJ2-1|TRBV6-2/TRBV6-3|-
CASSADRGGPYNEQFF
TGTGCCAGCAGCGCTGACAGGGGAGGTCCCTACAATGAGCAGTTCTTC